This T cell receptor beta chain was profiled in a study of identical twins. Via MiXCR, TCRdb re-called the 5' RACE reads, giving one row per CDR3 protein. Of about 530,000 distinct CDR3 sequences in the sample, approximately 20% were seen once. Details on this clonotype: Its antigen is as yet unknown.

Study-wide results and caveats: Twins' excess sharing was less marked for out-of-frame beta sequences. Invariant cells of the MAIT and iNKT types might have partly distorted the zero-insertion analyses.

Trimming took off 1 base at V and 0 bases at J, with 11 bases between the two ends. The length of the CDR3 is 15 residues. CDR1 is SGHRS, CDR2 YFSETQ, per germline. This same sample was also part of a study on yellow fever vaccine responses in identical twins. In that study: Twins reportedly showed a vaccine T cell response that seemed partly convergent and partly personalized.

The clonotype comes from a woman aged 18-29 years in good health. Sequencing was done on a sample of CD4+ T cells sorted from blood. The chain carries TRBV5-1 and TRBJ2-7; a weak D match, TRBD1 (5 bases). The CDR3 region is CASSLQTEFSYEQYF. Here the CDR3 DNA reads TGCGCCAGCAGCTTGCAGACAGAGTTCTCCTACGAGCAGTACTTC.